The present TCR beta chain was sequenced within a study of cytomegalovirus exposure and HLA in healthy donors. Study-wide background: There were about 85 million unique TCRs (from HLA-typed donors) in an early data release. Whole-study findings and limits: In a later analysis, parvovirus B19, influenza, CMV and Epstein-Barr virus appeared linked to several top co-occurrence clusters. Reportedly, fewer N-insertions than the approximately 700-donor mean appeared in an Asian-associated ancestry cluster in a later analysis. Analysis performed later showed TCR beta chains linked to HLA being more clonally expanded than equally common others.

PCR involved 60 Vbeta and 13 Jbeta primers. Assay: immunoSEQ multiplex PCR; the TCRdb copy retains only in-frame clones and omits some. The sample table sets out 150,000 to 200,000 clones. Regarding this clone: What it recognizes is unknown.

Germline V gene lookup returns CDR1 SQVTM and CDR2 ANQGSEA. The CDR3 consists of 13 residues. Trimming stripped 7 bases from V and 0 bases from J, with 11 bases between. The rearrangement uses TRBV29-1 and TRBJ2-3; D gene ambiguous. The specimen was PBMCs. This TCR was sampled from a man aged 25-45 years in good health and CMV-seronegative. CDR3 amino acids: CSAGVSSTDTQYF. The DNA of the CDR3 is TGCAGCGCCGGTGTCTCTAGCACAGATACGCAGTATTTT.